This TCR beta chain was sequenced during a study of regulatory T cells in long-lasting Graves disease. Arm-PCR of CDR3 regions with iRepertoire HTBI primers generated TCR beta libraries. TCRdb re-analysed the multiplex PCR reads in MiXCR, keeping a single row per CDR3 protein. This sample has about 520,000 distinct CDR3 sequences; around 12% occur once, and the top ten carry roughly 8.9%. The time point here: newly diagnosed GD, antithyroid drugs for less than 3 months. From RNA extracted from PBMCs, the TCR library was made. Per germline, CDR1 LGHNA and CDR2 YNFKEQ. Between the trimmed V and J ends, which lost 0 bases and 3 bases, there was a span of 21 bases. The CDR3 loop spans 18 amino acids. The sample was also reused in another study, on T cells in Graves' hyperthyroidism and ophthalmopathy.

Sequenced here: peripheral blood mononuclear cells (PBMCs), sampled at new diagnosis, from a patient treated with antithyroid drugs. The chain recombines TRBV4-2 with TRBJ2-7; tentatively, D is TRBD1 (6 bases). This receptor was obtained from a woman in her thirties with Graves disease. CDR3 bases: TGTGCCAGCAGCCAAGAAAGCAGAACCCGGGACACTCACTACGAGCAGTACTTC. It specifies CASSQESRTRDTHYEQYF.